The 9 T cell receptor beta chains below were found in one sample sequenced in a study of CD8 T cells in ankylosing spondylitis. TCRdb re-called the 5' RACE reads with MiXCR, one entry per CDR3 protein. The sample has around 230,000 distinct CDR3 sequences; around 8% are singletons. The specimen was blood, either unsorted or a sorted T cell fraction (not recorded which). These receptors were collected from a female donor with ankylosing spondylitis or in good health (not recorded which).

This clonotype was recorded at least ten times. The junction departs from germline at one end; a sequencing error may be responsible. This sequence joins TRBV29-1 and TRBJ1-2; possible D gene TRBD1, 5 bases. Germline CDR1 SQVTM, CDR2 ANQGSEA. The length of the CDR3 is 17 residues. This CDR3 reads CSVDRVFYNSGSTFPSF. The CDR3 coding sequence is TGCAGCGTTGACAGGGTTTTTTACAACTCCGGATCTACTTTTCCGAGCTTC.

The chain carries TRBV7-2 and TRBJ2-1; the match to TRBD2 covers 10 bases. The CDR3 spans 16 residues. The J segment lost 6 bases and the V segment lost 5 bases, leaving 10 bases of the junction unmatched. From germline, CDR1 is SGHTA and CDR2 FQGNSA. CDR3 sequence reads: CASSLIAGGLPNEQFF. CDR3 in DNA: TGTGCCAGCAGCCTCATAGCGGGAGGACTGCCCAATGAGCAGTTCTTC.

This clonotype was seen a few times. The chain recombines TRBV6-5 with TRBJ2-1, with a weak D call TRBD1 (6 bases). There are 15 residues in the CDR3. The V end was cut by 4 bases, the J end by 6 bases, with 16 bases between. Germline V lookup: CDR1 MNHEY, CDR2 SVGAGI. CDR3 region: CASSSIQGVGNEQFF. The CDR3 nucleotides read TGTGCCAGCAGTTCTATACAGGGAGTAGGCAATGAGCAGTTCTTC.

This clonotype was seen repeatedly, ten times or more. The genes are TRBV20-1 and TRBJ2-3, with a tentative D call TRBD2 (7 bases). V was clipped by 3 bases and J by 5 bases, with 18 bases between them. CDR1 and CDR2 (germline): DFQATT, SNEGSKA (reference sequence). CDR3 length equals 15 residues. The CDR3 DNA sequence: TGCAGTGCTAGGGGGGGGGCCCGGGCGGTAGATACGCAGTATTTT. This sequence encodes CSARGGARAVDTQYF.

This clonotype was seen many times. The rearrangement uses TRBV7-2 and TRBJ2-1; possibly TRBD1 or TRBD2 for D (5 bases each). V lost 6 bases, J lost 15 bases, and 15 bases lay in between. This CDR3 has 11 residues. Germline V gene sequence: CDR1 SGHTA, CDR2 FQGNSA. CDR3 residues: CASRSGPTPFF. CDR3 sequence (DNA): TGTGCCAGCAGATCGGGACCGACCCCGTTCTTC.

This clonotype was seen repeatedly, ten times or more. The rearrangement joins TRBV20-1 to TRBJ2-5; unclear D gene. Germline CDR1 reads DFQATT; CDR2 reads SNEGSKA (reference sequence). V was shortened by 3 bases and J by 2 bases, with 10 bases between the two germline ends. The CDR3 length is 13 residues. The CDR3 DNA follows: TGCAGTGCTAGGTATCGGAGACAAGAGACCCAGTACTTC. As protein: CSARYRRQETQYF.

This CDR3 reads CASSDYEQFF. In DNA, the CDR3 is TGTGCCAGCAGTGATTATGAGCAGTTCTTC. The chain carries TRBV2 and TRBJ2-1, with D uncertain. With 3 bases removed from V and 8 bases from J, the gap between germline ends came to 2 bases. The CDR3 totals 10 residues. CDR1 and CDR2 (germline): SNHLY, FYNNEI.

This clonotype was detected many times. The gene calls are TRBV3-1 and TRBJ2-3; D may match TRBD1 or TRBD2 (5 bases each). V lost 3 bases, J lost 12 bases, and 13 bases lay in between. Germline loops: CDR1 LGHDT, CDR2 YNNKEL (reference sequence). The CDR3 sequence is 12 residues long. In nucleotides, the CDR3 is TGTGCCAGCAGCCAGCCCCCGGGACGTCAGTATTTT. This gives the protein CASSQPPGRQYF.

This clonotype was counted many times. The J gene is TRBJ2-1, the V gene TRBV28, with D possibly matching TRBD2 (5 bases). With 6 bases removed from V and 0 bases from J, the gap between germline ends came to 24 bases. The CDR3 loop spans 19 amino acids. Germline V CDR1 and CDR2: MDHEN, SYDVKM. The CDR3 nucleotides read TGTGCCAGCAGCTCTCTTCTTGGGGTAGCGCGAAGCTCCTACAATGAGCAGTTCTTC. Translated: CASSSLLGVARSSYNEQFF.